The T cell receptor beta chain described here comes from a study of blood T cell repertoires in COVID-19. The overall study: The United States, Italy and Spain provided the acute and convalescent COVID-19 samples.

Original data processing: Reference gene primer amplification gave estimated nucleated cell counts. TCRdb's copy holds only in-frame clones and misses some; the assay was immunoSEQ multiplex PCR. V and J calls and clone size are as listed in that table; D and trimming were resolved from the DNA. The data contain under 250,000 clones, 84% of them singletons. The CDR3 totals 13 residues. The J segment lost 6 bases and the V segment lost 5 bases, leaving 7 bases of the junction unmatched. Germline CDR1 is MNHEY and CDR2 is SVGAGI. Recruitment covered about two dozen US areas and drew participants whose ages spanned roughly 18 to 90 years. Two negative PCRs, clearance, or symptom resolution had been documented for recovered Cohort 3 donors.

This TCR came from a man in his sixties who had recovered from COVID-19. The chain joins TRBV6-5 to TRBJ2-7; 7 bases are shared with TRBD1. The sample was PBMCs or T cells enriched from blood (not recorded which). The CDR3, as DNA: TGTGCCAGCAGTCCTACCGACAGGGCCGAGCAGTACTTC. Its protein product is CASSPTDRAEQYF.